The 13 T cell receptor beta chains reported below all come from one sample, sequenced in a study of human T cells and chemical hapten exposure. One entry per CDR3 protein, called by TCRdb with MiXCR from the RACE reads. The repertoire holds more than 35,000 distinct CDR3 sequences, with about 4% as singletons. The sample's time point: healthy volunteer bleed at 6 weeks. Total RNA was isolated from whole blood that had not been fractionated. Material for sequencing was whole blood. These receptors were collected from a human donor in good health. Some clones in this sample may be carry-over from other donors' samples.

This clonotype was detected a few times. DNA of the CDR3: TGCGCCAGCAGCTTGGCCGGGTCGGAGGAGCAGTACTTC. Amino acid sequence: CASSLAGSEEQYF. The rearrangement links TRBV5-1 to TRBJ2-7; D unresolved. The germline CDR1 and CDR2 sequences are SGHRS and YFSETQ. Trimming removed 0 bases at V and 7 bases at J, with 11 bases between. There are 13 residues in the CDR3.

In this sample, this clonotype turned up many times. The rearrangement joins TRBV28 to TRBJ2-7; possibly TRBD2 for D (5 bases). Looked up from germline, CDR1 is MDHEN and CDR2 is SYDVKM. The length of the CDR3 is 15 residues. Trimming removed 8 bases at V and 0 bases at J, with 17 bases between. CDR3 coding DNA: TGTGCCAGCCGACCCCGGACTTACAGCTCCTACGAGCAGTACTTC. This sequence encodes CASRPRTYSSYEQYF. The whole variable domain, remainder taken from reference TRBV28 and TRBJ2-7, is DVKVTQSSRYLVKRTGEKVFLECVQDMDHENMFWYRQDPGLGLRLIYFSYDVKMKEKGDIPEGYSVSREKKERFSLILESASTNQTSMYLCASRPRTYSSYEQYFGPGTRLTVT.

This clonotype was found many times. The chain has TRBV10-3 and TRBJ1-1; the match to TRBD1 covers 8 bases. J lost 1 base, V lost 1 base, and 2 bases had no gene match. The germline CDR1 and CDR2 sequences are ENHRY and SYGVKD. This CDR3 has 15 amino acids. This chain's CDR3 is CAISEWDRTNTEAFF. CDR3 DNA: TGTGCCATCAGTGAGTGGGACAGGACGAACACTGAAGCTTTCTTT.

This clonotype is judged medium-sized (0.01 to 0.1%). The V gene is TRBV27, the J gene TRBJ2-3; D ambiguous. Trimming stripped 1 base from V and 1 base from J, with 3 bases between. The CDR3 consists of 13 residues. Looked up from germline, CDR1 is MNHEY and CDR2 is SMNVEV (reference sequence). For the CDR3, the DNA is TGTGCCAGCAGTTTATTGGGCACAGATACGCAGTATTTT. Translated: CASSLLGTDTQYF.

This clonotype was found many times. The CDR3 region is CASSFGLWADTQYF. The CDR3 region has the DNA TGTGCCAGCAGCTTTGGGCTTTGGGCAGATACGCAGTATTTT. The genes are TRBV11-2 and TRBJ2-3; the D is unclear. The germline V and J ends were trimmed by 3 bases and 4 bases, with 11 bases remaining between them. The CDR3 spans 14 residues. Germline-derived CDR1 and CDR2 are SGHAT and FQNNGV. Variable domain in full (rest from reference TRBV11-2 and TRBJ2-3): EAGVAQSPRYKIIEKRQSVAFWCNPISGHATLYWYQQILGQGPKLLIQFQNNGVVDDSQLPKDRFSAERLKGVDSTLKIQPAKLEDSAVYLCASSFGLWADTQYFGPGTRLTVL.

This clonotype appeared many times. The CDR3 loop reads CASSLESRLAGGYEQFF. CDR3 coding DNA: TGTGCCAGCAGCTTAGAATCAAGGCTAGCGGGAGGGTATGAGCAGTTCTTC. The chain couples TRBV11-2 to TRBJ2-1; 12 bases map to TRBD2. The CDR3 sequence is 17 residues long. Germline trimming cut 0 bases from V and 8 bases from J; bases unmatched to any gene: 8. Per germline, CDR1 SGHAT and CDR2 FQNNGV.

In this sample, this clonotype turned up many times. The chain carries TRBV6-5 and TRBJ1-2; the D is unclear. V dropped 8 bases and J dropped 3 bases, with 16 bases sitting between them. Germline CDR1 MNHEY, CDR2 SVGAGI. The CDR3 is 14 amino acids. This CDR3 reads CASGSTRLDYGYTF. For the CDR3, the DNA is TGTGCCAGCGGATCTACTCGGTTGGACTATGGCTACACCTTC.

This clonotype was counted ten times or more. The rearrangement uses TRBV12-2 and TRBJ1-2. TRBV12-2 is designated a pseudogene. This CDR3 spans 14 amino acids. The chain's CDR3 is CASRYPYRDYGYTF. The DNA of the CDR3 is TGTGCAAGTCGCTATCCATACAGAGACTATGGCTACACCTTC.

The V gene is TRBV4-1, the J gene TRBJ1-4, with TRBD1 identical over 7 bases. CDR1 is MGHRA and CDR2 is YSYEKL in the germline V gene. After removal of 2 bases from V and 0 bases from J, the junction contained 9 bases not matched to a gene. The length of the CDR3 is 18 residues. The CDR3 sequence: CASSQRARQGATNEKLFF. Here the CDR3 DNA reads TGCGCCAGCAGCCAAAGAGCCAGACAGGGAGCAACTAATGAAAAACTGTTTTTT.

This clonotype showed up many times. This sequence joins TRBV7-9 and TRBJ1-4; 7 bases agree with TRBD1. V shed 4 bases, J shed 8 bases, and the junction held 10 bases outside the gene matches. The CDR3 extends over 15 amino acids. Germline loops: CDR1 SEHNR, CDR2 FQNEAQ (reference sequence). CDR3 DNA sequence: TGTGCCAGCAGCTCAGACAGGGAAGAGAACGAAAAACTGTTTTTT. Residues: CASSSDREENEKLFF.

This clonotype was seen a few times. This chain uses TRBV9 with TRBJ2-4; D possibly uses TRBD1 or TRBD2 (5 bases each). V lost 0 bases to trimming and J lost 3 bases, with 10 bases between them. The CDR3 is made up of 15 amino acids. CDR1 is SGDLS and CDR2 is YYNGEE in the germline V gene. The CDR3 region is CASSVGGAGKNIQYF. DNA of the CDR3: TGTGCCAGCAGCGTAGGAGGGGCCGGCAAAAACATTCAGTACTTC.

This clonotype was recorded at least ten times. The genes are TRBV12-3 or TRBV12-4 and TRBJ2-6; 9 bases are a match to TRBD1. The CDR3 is 18 amino acids. J was trimmed by 1 base and V by 6 bases; bases with no gene match: 10. The CDR3 loop is CASSQGTGRMSGANVLTF. CDR3 sequence (DNA): TGTGCCAGCAGCCAAGGGACAGGGCGAATGTCTGGGGCCAACGTCCTGACTTTC.

This clonotype was detected ten times or more. The J gene is TRBJ2-5, the V gene TRBV27, with a tentative D call TRBD1 (5 bases). The CDR3 has 14 residues. Between the trimmed V and J ends, which lost 3 bases and 5 bases, there was a span of 13 bases. From germline, CDR1 is MNHEY and CDR2 SMNVEV (reference sequence). CDR3 sequence reads: CASSFALSGETQYF. The CDR3 nucleotides are TGTGCCAGCAGTTTTGCCCTCTCAGGGGAGACCCAGTACTTC.